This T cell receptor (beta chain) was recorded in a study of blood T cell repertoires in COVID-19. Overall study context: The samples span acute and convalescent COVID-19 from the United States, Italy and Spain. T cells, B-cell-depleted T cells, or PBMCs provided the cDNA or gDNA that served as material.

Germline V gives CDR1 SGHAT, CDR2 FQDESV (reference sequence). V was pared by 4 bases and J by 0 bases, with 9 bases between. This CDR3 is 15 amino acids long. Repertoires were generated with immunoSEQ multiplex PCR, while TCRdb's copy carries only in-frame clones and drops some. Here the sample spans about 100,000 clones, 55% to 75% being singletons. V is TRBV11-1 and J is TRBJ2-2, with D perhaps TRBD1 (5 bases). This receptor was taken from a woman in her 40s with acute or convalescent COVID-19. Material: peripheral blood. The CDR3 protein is CASSSGFANTGELFF. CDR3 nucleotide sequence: TGTGCCAGCAGCTCAGGGTTCGCGAACACCGGGGAGCTGTTTTTT.